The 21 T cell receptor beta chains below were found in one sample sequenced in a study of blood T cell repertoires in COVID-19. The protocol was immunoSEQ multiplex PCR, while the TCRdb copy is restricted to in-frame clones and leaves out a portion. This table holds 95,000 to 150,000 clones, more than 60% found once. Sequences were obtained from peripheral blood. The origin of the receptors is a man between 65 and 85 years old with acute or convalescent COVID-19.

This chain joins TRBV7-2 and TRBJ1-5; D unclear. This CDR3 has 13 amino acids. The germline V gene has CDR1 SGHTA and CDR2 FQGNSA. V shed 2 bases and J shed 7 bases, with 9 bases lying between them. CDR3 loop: CASSLNWAQPQHF. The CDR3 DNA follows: TGTGCCAGCAGCTTAAATTGGGCCCAGCCCCAGCATTTT.

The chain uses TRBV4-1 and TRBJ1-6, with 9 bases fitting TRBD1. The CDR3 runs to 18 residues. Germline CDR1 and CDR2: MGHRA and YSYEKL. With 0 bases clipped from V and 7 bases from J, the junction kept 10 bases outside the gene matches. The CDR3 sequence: CASSQEDRGSGRNSPLHF. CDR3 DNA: TGCGCCAGCAGCCAAGAGGACAGGGGAAGTGGTAGAAATTCACCCCTCCACTTT.

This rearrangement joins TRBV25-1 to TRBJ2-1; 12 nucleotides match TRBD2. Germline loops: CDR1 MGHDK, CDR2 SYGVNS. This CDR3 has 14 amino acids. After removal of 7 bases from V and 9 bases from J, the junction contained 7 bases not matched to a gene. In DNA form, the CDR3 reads TGTGCCAGCAAATCGACTAGCGGGGGCGGTGAGCAGTTCTTC. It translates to CASKSTSGGGEQFF.

The CDR3 nucleotides are TGTGCCAGCCGAGGGCAAGAGTCGTACACTGAAGCTTTCTTT. It is translated as CASRGQESYTEAFF. The chain carries TRBV7-9 and TRBJ1-1; D remains ambiguous. CDR1 and CDR2 (germline): SEHNR, FQNEAQ (reference sequence). V lost 8 bases to trimming and J lost 3 bases, with 16 bases between them. The CDR3 runs 14 residues.

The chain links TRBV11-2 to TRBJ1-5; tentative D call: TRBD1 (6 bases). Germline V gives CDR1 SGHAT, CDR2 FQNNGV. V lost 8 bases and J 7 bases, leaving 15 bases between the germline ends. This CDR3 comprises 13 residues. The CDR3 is CASSAGGRQPQHF. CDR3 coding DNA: TGTGCCAGCTCTGCGGGGGGCAGACAGCCCCAGCATTTT.

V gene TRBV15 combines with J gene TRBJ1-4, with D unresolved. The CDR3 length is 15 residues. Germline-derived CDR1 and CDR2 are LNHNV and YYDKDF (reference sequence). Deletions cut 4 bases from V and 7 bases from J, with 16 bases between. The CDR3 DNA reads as TGTGCCACCAGCAAAGGGTCGCGGGAGGGTGAAAAACTGTTTTTT. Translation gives CATSKGSREGEKLFF.

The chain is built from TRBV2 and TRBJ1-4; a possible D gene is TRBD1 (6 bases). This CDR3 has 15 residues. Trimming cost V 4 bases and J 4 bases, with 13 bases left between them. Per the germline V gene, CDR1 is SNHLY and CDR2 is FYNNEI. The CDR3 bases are TGTGCCAGCAGTGCTGGGGGGGCTGATAATGAAAAACTGTTTTTT. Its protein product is CASSAGGADNEKLFF.

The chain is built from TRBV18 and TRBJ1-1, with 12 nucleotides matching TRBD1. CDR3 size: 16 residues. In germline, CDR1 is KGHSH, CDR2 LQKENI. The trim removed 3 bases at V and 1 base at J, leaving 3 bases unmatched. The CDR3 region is CASSPGTGGGNTEAFF. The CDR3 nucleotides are TGTGCCAGCTCACCGGGGACAGGGGGCGGGAACACTGAAGCTTTCTTT.

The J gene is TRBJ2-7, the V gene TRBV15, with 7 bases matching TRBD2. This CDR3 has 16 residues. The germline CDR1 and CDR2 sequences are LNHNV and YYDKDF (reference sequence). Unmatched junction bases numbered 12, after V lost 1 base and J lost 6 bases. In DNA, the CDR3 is TGTGCCACCAGCAGAGGGCCCGGGGGAGGGGCACCCGAGCAGTACTTC. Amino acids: CATSRGPGGGAPEQYF.

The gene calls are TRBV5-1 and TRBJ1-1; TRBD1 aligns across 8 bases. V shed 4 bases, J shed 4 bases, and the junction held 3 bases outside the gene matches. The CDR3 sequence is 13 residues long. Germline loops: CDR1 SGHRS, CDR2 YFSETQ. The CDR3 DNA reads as TGCGCCAGCAGCGCGGGACAGGCCACTGAAGCTTTCTTT. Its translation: CASSAGQATEAFF.

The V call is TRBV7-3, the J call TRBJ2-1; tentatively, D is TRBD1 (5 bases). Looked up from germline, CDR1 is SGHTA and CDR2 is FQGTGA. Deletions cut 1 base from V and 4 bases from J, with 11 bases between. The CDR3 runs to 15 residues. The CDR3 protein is CASSLIGASYNEQFF. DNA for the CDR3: TGTGCCAGCAGCTTAATAGGGGCTAGTTACAATGAGCAGTTCTTC.

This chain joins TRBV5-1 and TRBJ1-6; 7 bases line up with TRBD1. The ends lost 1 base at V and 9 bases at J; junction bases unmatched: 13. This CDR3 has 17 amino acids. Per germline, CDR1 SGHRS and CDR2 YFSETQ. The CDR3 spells CASSLTRDRDGGSPLHF. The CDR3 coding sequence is TGCGCCAGCAGCTTGACCCGCGACAGGGACGGAGGTTCACCCCTCCACTTT.

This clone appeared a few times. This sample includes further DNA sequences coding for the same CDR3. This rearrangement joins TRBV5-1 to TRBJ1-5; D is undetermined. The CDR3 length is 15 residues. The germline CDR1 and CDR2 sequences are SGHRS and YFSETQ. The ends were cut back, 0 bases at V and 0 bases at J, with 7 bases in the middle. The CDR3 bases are TGCGCCAGCAGCTTGGACGGGTATAGCAATCAGCCCCAGCATTTT. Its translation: CASSLDGYSNQPQHF.

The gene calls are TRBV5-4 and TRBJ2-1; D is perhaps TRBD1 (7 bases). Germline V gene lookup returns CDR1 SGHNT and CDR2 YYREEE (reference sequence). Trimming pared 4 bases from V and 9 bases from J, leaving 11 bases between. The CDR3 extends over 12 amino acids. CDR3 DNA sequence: TGTGCCAGCAGCCCCCAGGGGGGTGAGCAGTTCTTC. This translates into CASSPQGGEQFF.

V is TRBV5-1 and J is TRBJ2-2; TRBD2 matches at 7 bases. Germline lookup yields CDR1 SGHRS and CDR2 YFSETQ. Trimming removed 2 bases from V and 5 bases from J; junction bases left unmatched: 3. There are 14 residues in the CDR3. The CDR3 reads CASSLLARTGELFF. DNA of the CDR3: TGCGCCAGCAGCTTACTAGCGAGGACCGGGGAGCTGTTTTTT.

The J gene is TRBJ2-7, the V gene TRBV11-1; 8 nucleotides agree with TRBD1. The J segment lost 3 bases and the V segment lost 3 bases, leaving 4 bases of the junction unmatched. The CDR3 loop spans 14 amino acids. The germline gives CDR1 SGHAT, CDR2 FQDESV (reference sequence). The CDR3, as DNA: TGTGCCAGCAGCTTGAGGACAGGGTTCTACGAGCAGTACTTC. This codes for CASSLRTGFYEQYF.

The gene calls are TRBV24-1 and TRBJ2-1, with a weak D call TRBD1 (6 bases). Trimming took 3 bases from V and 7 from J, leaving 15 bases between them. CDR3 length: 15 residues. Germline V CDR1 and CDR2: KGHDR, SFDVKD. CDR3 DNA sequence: TGTGCCACCAGTGATGGCAGGGGCGCAGGGAATGAGCAGTTCTTC. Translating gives CATSDGRGAGNEQFF.

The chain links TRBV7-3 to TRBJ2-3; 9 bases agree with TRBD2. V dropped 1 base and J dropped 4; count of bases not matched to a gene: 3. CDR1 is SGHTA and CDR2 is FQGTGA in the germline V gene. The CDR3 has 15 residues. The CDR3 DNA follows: TGTGCCAGCAGCTTAATCGCGGGGGGGCCAGATACGCAGTATTTT. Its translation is CASSLIAGGPDTQYF. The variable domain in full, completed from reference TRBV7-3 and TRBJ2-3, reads GAGVSQTPSNKVTEKGKYVELRCDPISGHTALYWYRQSLGQGPEFLIYFQGTGAADDSGLPNDRFFAVRPEGSVSTLKIQRTERGDSAVYLCASSLIAGGPDTQYFGPGTRLTVL.

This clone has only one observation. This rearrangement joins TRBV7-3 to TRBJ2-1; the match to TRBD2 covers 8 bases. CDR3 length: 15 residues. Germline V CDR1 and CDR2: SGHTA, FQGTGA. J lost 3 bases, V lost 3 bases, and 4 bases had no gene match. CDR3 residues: CASSLEAGVYNEQFF. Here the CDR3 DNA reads TGTGCCAGCAGCTTGGAAGCGGGGGTCTACAATGAGCAGTTCTTC.

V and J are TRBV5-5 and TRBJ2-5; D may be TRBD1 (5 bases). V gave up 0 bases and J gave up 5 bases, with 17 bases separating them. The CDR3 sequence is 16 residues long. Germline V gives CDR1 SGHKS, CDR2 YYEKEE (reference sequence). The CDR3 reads CASSLDAGYSRETQYF. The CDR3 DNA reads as TGTGCCAGCAGCTTGGACGCAGGGTACTCCAGGGAGACCCAGTACTTC. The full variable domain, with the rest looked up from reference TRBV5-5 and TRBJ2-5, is DAGVTQSPTHLIKTRGQQVTLRCSPISGHKSVSWYQQVLGQGPQFIFQYYEKEERGRGNFPDRFSARQFPNYSSELNVNALLLGDSALYLCASSLDAGYSRETQYFGPGTRLLVL.

CDR3 loop: CASSSPTGERYGYTF. The CDR3 bases are TGTGCCAGCAGCTCCCCGACAGGGGAACGCTATGGCTACACCTTC. The chain links TRBV7-2 to TRBJ1-2, with 8 bases matching TRBD1. The CDR3 sequence is 15 residues long. Germline assignment: CDR1 SGHTA and CDR2 FQGNSA. J lost 4 bases, V lost 4 bases, and 8 bases had no gene match. Supplemented by reference TRBV7-2 and TRBJ1-2, the full variable domain reads GAGVSQSPSNKVTEKGKDVELRCDPISGHTALYWYRQSLGQGLEFLIYFQGNSAPDKSGLPSDRFSAERTGGSVSTLTIQRTQQEDSAVYLCASSSPTGERYGYTFGSGTRLTVV.